These 20 T cell receptor beta chains were sequenced from one sample in a study of cytomegalovirus exposure and HLA in healthy donors (dated by TCRdb to the late 2010s). The library was generated by the immunoSEQ multiplex PCR assay. A mixture of 60 forward primers for TCR Vbeta segments and 13 reverse primers for TCR Jbeta segments was used in the multiplex PCR. TCRdb obtained this table from immuneACCESS and retained in-frame rearrangements with V and J assigned. These tables miss some clones; where compared with another copy, unresolved V genes account for less than half of the shortfall, and the remainder is unexplained. The sample contains about 94,000 clones, about 75% of them found a single time. Roughly 7% of the sample belongs to the ten largest clones. Sequenced sample: PBMCs. Every receptor here comes from a man in his forties in good health and CMV-seropositive.

The rearrangement links TRBV6-6 to TRBJ2-1, with TRBD1 matching 8 bases. Trimming cost V 7 bases and J 9 bases; bases outside gene matches: 17. The germline gives CDR1 MNHNY, CDR2 SVGAGI (reference sequence). The CDR3 is 16 amino acids. This chain's CDR3 is CASTKDRAPFKVEQFF. DNA for the CDR3: TGTGCCAGCACCAAGGACAGGGCCCCCTTTAAGGTTGAGCAGTTCTTC.

This chain connects TRBV29-1 to TRBJ2-3; 7 nucleotides align to TRBD2. The V segment lost 6 bases and the J segment 0 bases; nucleotides outside the gene matches: 9. The CDR3 runs 15 residues. In germline, CDR1 is SQVTM, CDR2 ANQGSEA. CDR3 loop: CSVQNWGGSTDTQYF. CDR3 sequence (DNA): TGCAGCGTACAAAATTGGGGGGGGAGCACAGATACGCAGTATTTT.

This chain connects TRBV18 to TRBJ1-1; maybe TRBD1 (5 bases). The CDR3 covers 15 residues. V was cut by 2 bases and J by 1 base, with 11 bases left in between. CDR1 KGHSH and CDR2 LQKENI come from the germline V gene. The CDR3 nucleotides read TGTGCCAGCTCACCATCCTTAGACAGGAACACTGAAGCTTTCTTT. This encodes CASSPSLDRNTEAFF.

J is TRBJ2-6 and V is TRBV19; possible D gene TRBD2, 7 bases. CDR1 is LNHDA, CDR2 SQIVND, per germline (reference sequence). This CDR3 spans 18 amino acids. Deletions cut 4 bases from V and 0 bases from J, with 16 bases between. The CDR3: CASSTSQGLISGANVLTF. CDR3 bases: TGTGCCAGTAGTACCTCACAGGGACTAATCTCTGGGGCCAACGTCCTGACTTTC.

Note on this clone: The sample holds other DNA sequences that translate to the same CDR3. The chain combines TRBV7-8 with TRBJ1-2; a possible D gene is TRBD1 (5 bases). Germline V gene sequence: CDR1 SGHVS, CDR2 FQNEAQ. V lost 4 bases and J 5 bases, leaving 8 bases between the germline ends. This CDR3 is 12 amino acids long. The CDR3 sequence is CASSSGIYGYTF. The CDR3 DNA is TGTGCCAGCAGCTCAGGGATTTATGGCTACACCTTC.

J is TRBJ2-1 and V is TRBV18; D gene ambiguous. Germline CDR1 reads KGHSH; CDR2 reads LQKENI. The CDR3 totals 13 residues. Trimming pared 2 bases from V and 9 bases from J, leaving 11 bases between. CDR3 coding DNA: TGTGCCAGCTCACCATCCCTAGGATCTGAGCAGTTCTTC. Protein sequence: CASSPSLGSEQFF.

This rearrangement joins TRBV15 to TRBJ2-7; the D gene is possibly TRBD1 (5 bases). Trimming cost V 0 bases and J 7 bases, with 13 bases left between them. This CDR3 has 14 amino acids. Germline V CDR1 and CDR2: LNHNV, YYDKDF (reference sequence). CDR3 nucleotide sequence: TGTGCCACCAGCAGAGACAGGACACCCCGGGAGCAGTACTTC. Translated, it gives CATSRDRTPREQYF.

The rearrangement joins TRBV10-3 to TRBJ2-5, with 8 bases that match TRBD1. The CDR3 spans 15 residues. CDR1 is ENHRY and CDR2 is SYGVKD in the germline V gene. V dropped 2 bases and J dropped 5; count of bases not matched to a gene: 7. CDR3 loop: CAISEEARGLETQYF. The CDR3 DNA sequence: TGTGCCATCAGTGAGGAGGCCAGGGGGCTTGAGACCCAGTACTTC.

V gene TRBV6-6 combines with J gene TRBJ2-4; D may be TRBD2 (5 bases). The CDR3 runs 15 residues. Germline V lookup: CDR1 MNHNY, CDR2 SVGAGI (reference sequence). V was clipped by 10 bases and J by 1 base, with 17 bases between them. The CDR3 region has the DNA TGTGCCACCCAGAGGGCACTAGGGGCCAAAAACATTCAGTACTTC. This codes for CATQRALGAKNIQYF.

The gene calls are TRBV6-5 and TRBJ1-1, with 9 bases matching TRBD1. This CDR3 is built from 14 residues. The germline gives CDR1 MNHEY, CDR2 SVGAGI. The junction had 5 bases not matched to a gene; V was cut back by 6 bases and J by 3 bases. CDR3 residues: CASSLTGGYTEAFF. In nucleotides, the CDR3 is TGTGCCAGCAGCCTGACAGGGGGTTACACTGAAGCTTTCTTT.

The chain recombines TRBV4-1 with TRBJ2-7, with 12 bases matching TRBD2. CDR1 is MGHRA, CDR2 YSYEKL, per germline. V shed 1 base, J shed 7 bases, and the junction held 8 bases outside the gene matches. This CDR3 region has 16 residues. CDR3 coding DNA: TGCGCCAGCAGCCAAGGCGCTAGCGGGAGGGCGGGGGAGCAGTACTTC. Amino acids: CASSQGASGRAGEQYF.

This clone showed up just once. V usage is TRBV29-1 and J usage is TRBJ2-5, with TRBD2 identical over 9 bases. Trimming removed 7 bases from V and 1 base from J; junction bases left unmatched: 13. This CDR3 is built from 16 residues. Germline V lookup: CDR1 SQVTM, CDR2 ANQGSEA. CDR3 amino acids: CSALPRASGTQETQYF. CDR3 coding DNA: TGCAGCGCGCTGCCTAGGGCTAGCGGGACCCAAGAGACCCAGTACTTC.

The chain couples TRBV11-2 to TRBJ2-7; TRBD2 agrees at 12 bases. The J segment lost 3 bases and the V segment lost 2 bases, leaving 14 bases of the junction unmatched. CDR3 length equals 19 residues. Germline-derived CDR1 and CDR2 are SGHAT and FQNNGV. The CDR3 region is CASSLTGGLAGLSVYEQYF. The DNA for the CDR3 is TGTGCCAGCAGCTTAACGGGAGGACTAGCGGGGCTCTCGGTCTACGAGCAGTACTTC.

The rearrangement joins TRBV4-3 to TRBJ2-7, with 8 bases aligning to TRBD2. This CDR3 comprises 16 residues. Germline V gene data show CDR1 as LGHNA and CDR2 as YSLEER. The V gene end was trimmed by 0 bases and the J gene end by 2 bases; junction bases not matched to a gene: 6. The CDR3 reads CASSQDLGTRTYEQYF. The DNA for the CDR3 is TGCGCCAGCAGCCAAGATTTAGGGACTAGAACCTACGAGCAGTACTTC.

This clone has just a few counts. The CDR3 nucleotides are TGTGCCAGTAGTGCCTCCGGGAGCCTGACCCCCCTCCACTTT. Its translation is CASSASGSLTPLHF. The rearrangement joins TRBV19 to TRBJ1-6; the D is unclear. CDR1 is LNHDA, CDR2 SQIVND, per germline (reference sequence). V was cut by 5 bases and J by 13 bases, with 18 bases left in between. This CDR3 spans 14 amino acids.

The rearrangement links TRBV28 to TRBJ2-3; 11 positions agree with TRBD2. The germline V gene has CDR1 MDHEN and CDR2 SYDVKM. The CDR3 loop spans 14 amino acids. V trimming: 7 bases; J trimming: 3 bases; junction bases outside the gene matches: 3. The DNA for the CDR3 is TGTGCCAGCACAAGGACTAGCGGGACAGATACGCAGTATTTT. Protein: CASTRTSGTDTQYF.

The V call is TRBV5-1, the J call TRBJ2-2; 11 nucleotides align to TRBD2. This CDR3 is 16 amino acids long. CDR1 and CDR2 (germline): SGHRS, YFSETQ. V shed 4 bases and J 4 bases; nucleotides not matched to a gene: 6. As DNA, the CDR3 is TGCGCCAGCAGCCTACTAGCGGGAGTAGGCACCGGGGAGCTGTTTTTT. It codes for CASSLLAGVGTGELFF.

The chain uses TRBV5-1 and TRBJ2-1, with 8 bases aligning to TRBD1. Trimming took 3 bases from V and 7 from J; bases not matched to a gene: 15. The CDR3 is 17 residues long. Germline V gives CDR1 SGHRS, CDR2 YFSETQ. The CDR3 nucleotides are TGCGCCAGCAGCTCCCGTGTTGGGCAGGGGGCTGGGAATGAGCAGTTCTTC. Protein product: CASSSRVGQGAGNEQFF.

The V call is TRBV7-9, the J call TRBJ1-1; 7 nucleotides align to TRBD1. This CDR3 comprises 14 residues. Germline-derived CDR1 and CDR2 are SEHNR and FQNEAQ (reference sequence). The ends lost 6 bases at V and 0 bases at J; junction bases unmatched: 4. The CDR3 DNA sequence: TGTGCCAGCAGTCTTGACAGGGTGAACACTGAAGCTTTCTTT. It encodes CASSLDRVNTEAFF.

The rearrangement links TRBV16 to TRBJ2-5; 10 bases map to TRBD1. This CDR3 has 15 residues. Trimming at V came to 0 bases and at J to 3 bases, leaving 1 base not matched to a gene. Germline loops: CDR1 KGHSY, CDR2 FQNENV. CDR3 DNA sequence: TGTGCCAGCAGCCAATCCGGGACAGGGGAAGAGACCCAGTACTTC. Amino acid sequence: CASSQSGTGEETQYF. The variable domain in full, with the rest retrieved from reference TRBV16 and TRBJ2-5, is GEEVAQTPKHLVRGEGQKAKLYCAPIKGHSYVFWYQQVLKNEFKFLISFQNENVFDETGMPKERFSAKCLPNSPCSLEIQATKLEDSAVYFCASSQSGTGEETQYFGPGTRLLVL.